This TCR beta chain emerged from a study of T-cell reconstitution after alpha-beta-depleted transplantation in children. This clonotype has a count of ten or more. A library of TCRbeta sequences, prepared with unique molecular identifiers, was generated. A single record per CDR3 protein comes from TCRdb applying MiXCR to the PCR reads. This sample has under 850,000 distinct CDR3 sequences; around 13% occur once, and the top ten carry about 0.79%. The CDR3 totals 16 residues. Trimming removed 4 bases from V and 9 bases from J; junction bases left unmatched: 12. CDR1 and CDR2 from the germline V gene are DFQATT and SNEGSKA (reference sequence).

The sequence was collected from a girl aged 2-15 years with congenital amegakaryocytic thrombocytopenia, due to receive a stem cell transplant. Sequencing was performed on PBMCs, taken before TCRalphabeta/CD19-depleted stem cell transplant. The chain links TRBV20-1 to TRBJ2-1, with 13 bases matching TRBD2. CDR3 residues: CSATVGTSGKFAEQFF. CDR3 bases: TGCAGTGCTACAGTTGGGACTAGCGGGAAGTTTGCTGAGCAGTTCTTC.